Shown below are 2 T cell receptor beta chains from a single sample sequenced in a study of identical twins. TCRdb re-analysed the 5' RACE reads in MiXCR, keeping a single row per CDR3 protein. The sample has a few hundred thousand distinct CDR3 sequences, roughly 8% seen once. This sample also belongs to another study, concerning yellow fever vaccine responses in identical twins.

The specimen sequenced was CD8+ T cells sorted from blood. The receptors derive from a woman between 18 and 30 years old in good health.

This clonotype was counted many times. CDR3 sequence: CASSDPASGANVLTF. For the CDR3, the DNA is TGTGCCAGCAGTGATCCAGCCTCTGGGGCCAACGTCCTGACTTTC. The chain couples TRBV2 to TRBJ2-6; the D is unclear. Germline values: CDR1 SNHLY, CDR2 FYNNEI. V lost 3 bases and J 0 bases, leaving 6 bases between the germline ends. This CDR3 region has 15 residues. Combining the CDR3 with reference TRBV2 and TRBJ2-6 gives the whole variable domain EPEVTQTPSHQVTQMGQEVILRCVPISNHLYFYWYRQILGQKVEFLVSFYNNEISEKSEIFDDQFSVERPDGSNFTLKIRSTKLEDSAMYFCASSDPASGANVLTFGAGSRLTVL.

Comment on this clonotype: At one end the junction does not follow the germline gene, possibly because of a read error. V is TRBV25-1 and J is TRBJ2-7; perhaps TRBD2 as D (6 bases). Looked up from germline, CDR1 is MGHDK and CDR2 is SYGVNS. CDR3 length: 13 amino acids. CDR3 amino acids: CASRESGGYEQYF. DNA of the CDR3: TGTGCCAGCAGGGAATCCGGGGGATACGAGCAGTACTTC.